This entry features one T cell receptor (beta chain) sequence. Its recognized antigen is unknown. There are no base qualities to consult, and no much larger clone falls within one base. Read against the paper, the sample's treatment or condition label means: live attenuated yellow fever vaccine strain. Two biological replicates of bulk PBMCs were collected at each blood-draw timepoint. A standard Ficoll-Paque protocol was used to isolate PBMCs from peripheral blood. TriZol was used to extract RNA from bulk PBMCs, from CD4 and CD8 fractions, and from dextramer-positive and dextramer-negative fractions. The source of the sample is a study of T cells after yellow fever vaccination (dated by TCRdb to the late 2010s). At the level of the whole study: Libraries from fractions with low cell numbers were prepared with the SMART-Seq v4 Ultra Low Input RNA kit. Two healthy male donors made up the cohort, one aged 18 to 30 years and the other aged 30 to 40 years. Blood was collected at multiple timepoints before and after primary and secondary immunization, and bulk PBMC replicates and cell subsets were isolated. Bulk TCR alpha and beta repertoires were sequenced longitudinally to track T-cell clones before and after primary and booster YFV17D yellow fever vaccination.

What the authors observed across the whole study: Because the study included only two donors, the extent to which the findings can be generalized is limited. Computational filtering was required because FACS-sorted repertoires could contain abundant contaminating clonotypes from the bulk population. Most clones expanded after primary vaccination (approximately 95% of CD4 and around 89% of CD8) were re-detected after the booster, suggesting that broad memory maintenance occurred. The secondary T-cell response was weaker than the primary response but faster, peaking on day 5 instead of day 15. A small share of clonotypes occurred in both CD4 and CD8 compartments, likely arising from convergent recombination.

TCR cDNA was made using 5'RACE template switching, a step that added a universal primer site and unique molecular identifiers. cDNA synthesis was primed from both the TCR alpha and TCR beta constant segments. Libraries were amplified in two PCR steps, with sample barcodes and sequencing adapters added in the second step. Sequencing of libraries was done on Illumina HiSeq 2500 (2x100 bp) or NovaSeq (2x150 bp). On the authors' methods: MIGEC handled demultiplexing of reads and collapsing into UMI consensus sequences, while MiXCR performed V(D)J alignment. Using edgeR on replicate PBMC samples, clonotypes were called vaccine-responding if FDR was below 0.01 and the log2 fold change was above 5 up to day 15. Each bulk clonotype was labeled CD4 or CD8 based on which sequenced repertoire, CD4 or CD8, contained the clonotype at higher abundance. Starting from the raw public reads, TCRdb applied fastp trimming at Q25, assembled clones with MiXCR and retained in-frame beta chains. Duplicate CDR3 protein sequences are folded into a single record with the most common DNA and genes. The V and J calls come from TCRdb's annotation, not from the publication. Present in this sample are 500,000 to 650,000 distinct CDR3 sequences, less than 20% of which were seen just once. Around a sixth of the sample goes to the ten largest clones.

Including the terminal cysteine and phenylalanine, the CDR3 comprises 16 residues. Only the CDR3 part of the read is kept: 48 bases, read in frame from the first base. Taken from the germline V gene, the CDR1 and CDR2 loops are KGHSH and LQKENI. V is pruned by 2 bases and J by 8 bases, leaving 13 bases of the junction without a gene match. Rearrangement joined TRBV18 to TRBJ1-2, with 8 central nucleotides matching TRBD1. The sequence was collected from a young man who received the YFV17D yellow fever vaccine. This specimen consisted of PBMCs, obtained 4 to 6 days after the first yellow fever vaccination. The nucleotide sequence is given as TGTGCCAGCTCACCATCGCACGGGACAGGTTCAGGGGGCTACACCTTC. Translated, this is CASSPSHGTGSGGYTF. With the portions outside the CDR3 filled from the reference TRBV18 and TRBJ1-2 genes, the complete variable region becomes NAGVMQNPRHLVRRRGQEARLRCSPMKGHSHVYWYRQLPEEGLKFMVYLQKENIIDESGMPKERFSAEFPKEGPSILRIQQVVRGDSAAYFCASSPSHGTGSGGYTFGSGTRLTVV.